One sample yielded the 4 T cell receptor beta chains listed below, sequenced in a study of blood T cell repertoires in COVID-19. TCRdb's copy holds only in-frame clones and misses some; the assay was immunoSEQ multiplex PCR. The sample shows 130,000 to 150,000 clones, roughly 76% of them seen only once. The sequencing sample was made of peripheral blood. These receptor sequences come from a human donor with acute or convalescent COVID-19. The donor label of this sample is uncertain.

The V call is TRBV27, the J call TRBJ1-2; TRBD1 might be the D (6 bases). V lost 6 bases and J lost 4, with 9 bases in between. The CDR3 sequence is 12 residues long. CDR1 is MNHEY and CDR2 is SMNVEV in the germline V gene (reference sequence). The CDR3 loop is CASRTGRYGYTF. The CDR3 coding sequence is TGTGCCAGCAGAACAGGGCGCTATGGCTACACCTTC.

This clone was found once. CDR3 coding DNA: TGTGCCAGTAGTACCGCCCAAGGACTGCTTAGCAATCAGCCCCAGCATTTT. Translating gives CASSTAQGLLSNQPQHF. V and J are TRBV19 and TRBJ1-5; D remains unclear. Germline CDR1 and CDR2: LNHDA and SQIVND (reference sequence). The CDR3 extends over 17 amino acids. V was clipped by 4 bases and J by 0 bases, with 16 bases between them.

This clone appeared a single time. The V call is TRBV6-1, the J call TRBJ1-1, with D unresolved. The germline gives CDR1 MNHNS, CDR2 SASEGT. CDR3 length: 13 amino acids. V was pared by 2 bases and J by 7 bases, with 11 bases between. This CDR3 is CASSELYADEAFF. The CDR3 nucleotides read TGTGCCAGCAGTGAACTTTACGCGGATGAAGCTTTCTTT.

The J gene is TRBJ1-2, the V gene TRBV3-1 (or the pseudogene TRBV3-2); D may be TRBD1 (5 bases). Per the germline V gene, CDR1 is LGHDT and CDR2 is YNNKEL (reference sequence). Trimming took 4 bases from V and 1 from J, leaving 13 bases between them. CDR3 length: 15 amino acids. CDR3 sequence: CASSLRGPFNYGYTF. The DNA for the CDR3 is TGTGCCAGCAGCCTGCGGGGACCCTTTAACTATGGCTACACCTTC.